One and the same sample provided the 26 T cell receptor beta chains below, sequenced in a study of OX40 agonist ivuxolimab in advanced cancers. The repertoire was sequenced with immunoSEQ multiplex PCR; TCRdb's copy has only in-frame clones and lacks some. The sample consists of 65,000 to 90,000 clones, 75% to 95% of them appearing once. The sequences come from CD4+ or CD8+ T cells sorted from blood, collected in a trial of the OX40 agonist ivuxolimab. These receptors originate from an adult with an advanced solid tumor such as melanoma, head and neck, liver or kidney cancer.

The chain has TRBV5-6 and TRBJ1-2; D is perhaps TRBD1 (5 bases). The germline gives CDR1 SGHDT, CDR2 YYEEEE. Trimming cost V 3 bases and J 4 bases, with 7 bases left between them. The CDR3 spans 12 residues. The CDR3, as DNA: TGTGCCAGCAGCTCGGGACCCTATGGCTACACCTTC. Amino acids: CASSSGPYGYTF.

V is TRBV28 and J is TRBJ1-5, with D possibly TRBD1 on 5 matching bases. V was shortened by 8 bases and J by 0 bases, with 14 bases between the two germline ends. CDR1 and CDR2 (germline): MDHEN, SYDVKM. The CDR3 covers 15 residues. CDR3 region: CASGQGFSSNQPQHF. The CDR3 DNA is TGTGCCAGCGGTCAGGGATTCTCTAGCAATCAGCCCCAGCATTTT. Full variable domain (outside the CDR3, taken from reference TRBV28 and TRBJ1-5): DVKVTQSSRYLVKRTGEKVFLECVQDMDHENMFWYRQDPGLGLRLIYFSYDVKMKEKGDIPEGYSVSREKKERFSLILESASTNQTSMYLCASGQGFSSNQPQHFGDGTRLSIL.

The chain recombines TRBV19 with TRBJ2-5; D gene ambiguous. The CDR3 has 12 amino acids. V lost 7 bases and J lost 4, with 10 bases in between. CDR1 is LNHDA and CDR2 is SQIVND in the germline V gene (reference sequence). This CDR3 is CASMGLGETQYF. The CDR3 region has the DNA TGTGCCAGTATGGGATTAGGAGAGACCCAGTACTTC.

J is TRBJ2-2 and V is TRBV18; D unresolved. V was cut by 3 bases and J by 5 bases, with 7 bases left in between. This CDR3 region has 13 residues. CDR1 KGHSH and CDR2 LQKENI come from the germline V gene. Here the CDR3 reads CASSPSFTGELFF. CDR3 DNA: TGTGCCAGCTCACCCAGTTTTACCGGGGAGCTGTTTTTT.

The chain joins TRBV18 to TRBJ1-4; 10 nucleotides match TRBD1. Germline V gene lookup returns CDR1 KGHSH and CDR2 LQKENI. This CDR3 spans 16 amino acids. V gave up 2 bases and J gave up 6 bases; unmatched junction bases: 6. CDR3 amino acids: CASSPFFGQGDEKLFF. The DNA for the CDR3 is TGTGCCAGCTCACCATTTTTCGGACAGGGGGATGAAAAACTGTTTTTT.

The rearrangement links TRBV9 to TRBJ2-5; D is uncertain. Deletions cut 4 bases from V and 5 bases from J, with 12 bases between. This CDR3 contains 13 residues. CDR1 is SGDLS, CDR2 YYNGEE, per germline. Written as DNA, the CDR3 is TGTGCCAGCAGCAAGGGTGGCTGGGAGACCCAGTACTTC. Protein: CASSKGGWETQYF.

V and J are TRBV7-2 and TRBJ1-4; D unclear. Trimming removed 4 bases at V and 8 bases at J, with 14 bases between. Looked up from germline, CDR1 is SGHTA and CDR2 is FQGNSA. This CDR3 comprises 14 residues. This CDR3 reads CASSYTGVAEKLFF. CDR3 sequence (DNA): TGTGCCAGCAGCTACACCGGGGTGGCCGAAAAACTGTTTTTT.

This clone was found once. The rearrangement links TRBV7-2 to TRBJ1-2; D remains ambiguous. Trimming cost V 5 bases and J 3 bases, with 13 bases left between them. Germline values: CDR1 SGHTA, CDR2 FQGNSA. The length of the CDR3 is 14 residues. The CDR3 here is CASSQALWDYGYTF. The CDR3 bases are TGTGCCAGCAGCCAGGCCCTGTGGGACTATGGCTACACCTTC.

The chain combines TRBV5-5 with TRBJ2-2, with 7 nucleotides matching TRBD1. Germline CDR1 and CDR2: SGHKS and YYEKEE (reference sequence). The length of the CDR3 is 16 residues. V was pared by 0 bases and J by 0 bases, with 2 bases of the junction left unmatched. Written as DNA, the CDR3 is TGTGCCAGCAGCTTGGCCGGGACAGCGAACACCGGGGAGCTGTTTTTT. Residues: CASSLAGTANTGELFF.

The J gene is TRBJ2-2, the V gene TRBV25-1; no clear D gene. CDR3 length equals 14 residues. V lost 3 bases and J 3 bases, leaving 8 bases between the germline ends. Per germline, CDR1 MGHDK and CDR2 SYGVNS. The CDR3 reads CASSETTDTGELFF. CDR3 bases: TGTGCCAGCAGTGAGACAACAGACACCGGGGAGCTGTTTTTT.

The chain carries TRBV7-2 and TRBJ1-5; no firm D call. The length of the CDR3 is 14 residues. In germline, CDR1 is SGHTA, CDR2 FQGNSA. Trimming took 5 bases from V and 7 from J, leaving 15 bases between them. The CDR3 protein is CASSPDSTGQPQHF. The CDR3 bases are TGTGCCAGCAGCCCGGACTCGACGGGACAGCCCCAGCATTTT.

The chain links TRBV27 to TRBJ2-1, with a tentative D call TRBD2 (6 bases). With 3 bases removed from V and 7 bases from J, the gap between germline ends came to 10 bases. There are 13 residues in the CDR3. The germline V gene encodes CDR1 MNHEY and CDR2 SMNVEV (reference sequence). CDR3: CASSFSGRNEQFF. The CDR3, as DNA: TGTGCCAGCAGTTTCTCCGGGAGAAATGAGCAGTTCTTC.

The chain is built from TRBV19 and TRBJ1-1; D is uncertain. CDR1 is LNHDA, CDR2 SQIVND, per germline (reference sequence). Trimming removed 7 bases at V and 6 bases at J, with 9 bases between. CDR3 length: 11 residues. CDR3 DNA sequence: TGTGCCAGTACCCTTGAATCTGAAGCTTTCTTT. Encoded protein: CASTLESEAFF.

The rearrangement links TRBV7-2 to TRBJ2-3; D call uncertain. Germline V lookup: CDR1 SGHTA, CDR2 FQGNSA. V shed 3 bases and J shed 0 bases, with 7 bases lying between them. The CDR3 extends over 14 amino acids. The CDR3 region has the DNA TGTGCCAGCAGCTTGTACTTGAGCACAGATACGCAGTATTTT. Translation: CASSLYLSTDTQYF.

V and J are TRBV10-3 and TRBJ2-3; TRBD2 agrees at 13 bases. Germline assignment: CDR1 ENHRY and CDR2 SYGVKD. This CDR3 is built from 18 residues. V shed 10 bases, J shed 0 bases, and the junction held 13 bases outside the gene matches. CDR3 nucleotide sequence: TGTGCCACCCTTGATACTAGCGGGAGGGCCGGTAGCACAGATACGCAGTATTTT. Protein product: CATLDTSGRAGSTDTQYF.

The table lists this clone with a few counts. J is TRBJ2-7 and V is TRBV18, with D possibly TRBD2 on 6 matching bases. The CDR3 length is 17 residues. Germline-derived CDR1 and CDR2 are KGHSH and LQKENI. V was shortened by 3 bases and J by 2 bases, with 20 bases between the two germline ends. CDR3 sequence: CASSPPGGRAQAYEQYF. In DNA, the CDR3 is TGTGCCAGCTCACCTCCCGGGGGAAGGGCTCAAGCCTACGAGCAGTACTTC. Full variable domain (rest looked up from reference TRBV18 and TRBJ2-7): NAGVMQNPRHLVRRRGQEARLRCSPMKGHSHVYWYRQLPEEGLKFMVYLQKENIIDESGMPKERFSAEFPKEGPSILRIQQVVRGDSAAYFCASSPPGGRAQAYEQYFGPGTRLTVT.

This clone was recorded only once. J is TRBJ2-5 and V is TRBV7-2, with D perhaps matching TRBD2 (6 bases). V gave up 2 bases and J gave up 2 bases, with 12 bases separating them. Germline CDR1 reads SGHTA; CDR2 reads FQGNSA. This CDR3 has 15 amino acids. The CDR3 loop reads CASSLSGRNQETQYF. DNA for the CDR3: TGTGCCAGCAGCTTATCAGGGAGGAATCAAGAGACCCAGTACTTC.

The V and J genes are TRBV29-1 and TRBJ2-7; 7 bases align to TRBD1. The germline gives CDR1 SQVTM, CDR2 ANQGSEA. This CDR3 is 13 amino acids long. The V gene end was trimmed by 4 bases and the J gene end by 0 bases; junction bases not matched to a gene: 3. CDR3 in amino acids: CSVGGQSSYEQYF. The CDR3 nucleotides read TGCAGCGTTGGGGGACAGTCCTCCTACGAGCAGTACTTC.

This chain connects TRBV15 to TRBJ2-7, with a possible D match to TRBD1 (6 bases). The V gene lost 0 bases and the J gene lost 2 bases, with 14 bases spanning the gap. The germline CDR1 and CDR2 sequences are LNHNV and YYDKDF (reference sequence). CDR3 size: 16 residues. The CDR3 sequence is CATSRDPQGPPYEQYF. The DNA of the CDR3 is TGTGCCACCAGCAGAGACCCACAGGGCCCCCCCTACGAGCAGTACTTC.

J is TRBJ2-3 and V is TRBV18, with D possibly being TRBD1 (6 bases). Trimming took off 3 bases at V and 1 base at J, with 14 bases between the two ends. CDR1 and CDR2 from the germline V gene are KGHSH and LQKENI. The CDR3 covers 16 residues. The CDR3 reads CASSPRQVLGTDTQYF. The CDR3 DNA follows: TGTGCCAGCTCACCTCGACAGGTCTTAGGCACAGATACGCAGTATTTT. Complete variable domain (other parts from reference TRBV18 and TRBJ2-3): NAGVMQNPRHLVRRRGQEARLRCSPMKGHSHVYWYRQLPEEGLKFMVYLQKENIIDESGMPKERFSAEFPKEGPSILRIQQVVRGDSAAYFCASSPRQVLGTDTQYFGPGTRLTVL.

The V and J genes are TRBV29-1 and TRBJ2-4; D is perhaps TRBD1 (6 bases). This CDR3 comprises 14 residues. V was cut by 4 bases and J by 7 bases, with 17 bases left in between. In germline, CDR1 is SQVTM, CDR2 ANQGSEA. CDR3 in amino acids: CSVVEQGVENIQYF. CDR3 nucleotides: TGCAGCGTTGTGGAACAGGGAGTGGAGAACATTCAGTACTTC.

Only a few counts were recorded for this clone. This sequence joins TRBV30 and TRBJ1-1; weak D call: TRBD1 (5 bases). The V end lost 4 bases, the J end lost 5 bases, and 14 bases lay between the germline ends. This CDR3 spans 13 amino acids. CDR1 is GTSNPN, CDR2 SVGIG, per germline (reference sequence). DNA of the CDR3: TGTGCCTGGACCAGGGTATCGGGTACTGAAGCTTTCTTT. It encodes CAWTRVSGTEAFF.

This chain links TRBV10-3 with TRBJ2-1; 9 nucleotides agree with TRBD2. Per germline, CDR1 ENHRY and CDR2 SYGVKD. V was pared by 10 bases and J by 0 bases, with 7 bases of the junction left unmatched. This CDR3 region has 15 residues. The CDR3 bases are TGTGCCACCTCTAGCGGGGCCAGCTCCTACAATGAGCAGTTCTTC. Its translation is CATSSGASSYNEQFF.

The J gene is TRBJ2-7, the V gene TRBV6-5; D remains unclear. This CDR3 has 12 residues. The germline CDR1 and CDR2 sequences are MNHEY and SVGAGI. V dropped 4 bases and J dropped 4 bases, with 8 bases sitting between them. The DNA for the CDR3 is TGTGCCAGCAGTTCTCCCGGATACGAGCAGTACTTC. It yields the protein CASSSPGYEQYF.

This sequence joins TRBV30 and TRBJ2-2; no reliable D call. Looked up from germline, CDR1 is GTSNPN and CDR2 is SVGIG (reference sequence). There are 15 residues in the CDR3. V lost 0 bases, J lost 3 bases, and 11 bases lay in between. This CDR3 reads CAWSVVGTYTGELFF. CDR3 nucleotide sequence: TGTGCCTGGAGTGTTGTTGGAACCTACACCGGGGAGCTGTTTTTT.

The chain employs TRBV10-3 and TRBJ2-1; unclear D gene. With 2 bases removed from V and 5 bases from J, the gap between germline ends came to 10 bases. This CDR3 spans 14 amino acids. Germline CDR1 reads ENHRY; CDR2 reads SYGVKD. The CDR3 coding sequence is TGTGCCATCAGTGAGCTCAATCAGAACAATGAGCAGTTCTTC. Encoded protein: CAISELNQNNEQFF.